The 26 T cell receptor beta chains listed next were all sequenced from one sample in a study of T cells in Graves' hyperthyroidism and ophthalmopathy (dated by TCRdb to 2018 to 2020). Library preparation employed multiplex PCR. The instrument given in TCRdb is Illumina HiSeq 2000. TCR beta CDR3 regions were amplified from RNA transcripts. A first-round RT-PCR of the TCR CDR3 used the HTBI primer set with the Qiagen OneStep RT-PCR kit. TCRdb reworked the public reads: Q25 trimming with fastp, MiXCR clone assembly, productive beta chains retained. CDR3 protein sequences are deduplicated, and each keeps its most common genes and DNA. The sample has some 360,000 distinct CDR3 sequences on record, more than 11% of them singletons. Clones ranked in the top ten supply about 10% of the sample. The specimen was blood. The receptors were gathered from a woman aged 55-69 years with Graves' hyperthyroidism.

This clonotype has a count of ten or more. The chain combines TRBV5-1 with TRBJ2-1; TRBD2 aligns across 13 bases. V lost 8 bases to trimming and J lost 10 bases; unmatched junction nucleotides: 12. The germline CDR1 and CDR2 sequences are SGHRS and YFSETQ. The CDR3 extends over 15 amino acids. CDR3 residues: CASRLAGGSPQEQFF. The CDR3 bases are TGCGCCAGTCGACTAGCGGGAGGTTCGCCCCAAGAGCAGTTCTTC.

This clonotype was counted a few times. The chain employs TRBV10-1 and TRBJ2-7, with a possible D match to TRBD2 (5 bases). This CDR3 region has 15 residues. Trimming took 0 bases from V and 2 from J, leaving 11 bases between them. Per germline, CDR1 WNHNN and CDR2 SYGVQD (reference sequence). The CDR3 sequence is CASSESTSGTYEQYF. In DNA, the CDR3 is TGCGCCAGCAGTGAGTCGACCAGCGGAACCTACGAGCAGTACTTC.

This clonotype has only a few counts. This rearrangement joins TRBV7-9 to TRBJ2-7; D unresolved. Per the germline V gene, CDR1 is SEHNR and CDR2 is FQNEAQ (reference sequence). There are 14 residues in the CDR3. Trimming removed 0 bases at V and 5 bases at J, with 11 bases between. The CDR3 coding sequence is TGTGCCAGCAGCTTAGCTTGGCCACCCCACGAGCAGTACTTC. Its protein is CASSLAWPPHEQYF.

This clonotype was recorded many times. V usage is TRBV20-1 and J usage is TRBJ2-1, with 10 bases fitting TRBD2. Germline CDR1 reads DFQATT; CDR2 reads SNEGSKA (reference sequence). The V and J ends lost 3 bases and 7 bases, in that order; junction bases with no gene match: 12. The CDR3 is made up of 16 amino acids. The CDR3 sequence: CSASQFRLAGENEQFF. CDR3 in DNA: TGCAGTGCTAGCCAGTTTCGGCTAGCGGGAGAAAATGAGCAGTTCTTC.

This clonotype was counted ten times or more. This chain connects TRBV27 to TRBJ2-7; 10 bases are shared with TRBD2. The CDR3 is 15 amino acids. CDR1 is MNHEY and CDR2 is SMNVEV in the germline V gene (reference sequence). J lost 7 bases, V lost 2 bases, and 8 bases had no gene match. The CDR3: CASSLELAGRGEQYF. The CDR3 coding sequence is TGTGCCAGCAGTTTAGAACTAGCGGGGCGAGGGGAGCAGTACTTC.

This clonotype was found many times. CDR3 bases: TGTGCCAGCAGCCCGACGCTGACAGGGGGTGTTCAGCCCCAGCATTTT. This sequence encodes CASSPTLTGGVQPQHF. The chain joins TRBV12-3 or TRBV12-4 to TRBJ1-5; 9 bases are shared with TRBD1. Trimming took 6 bases from V and 6 from J; bases not matched to a gene: 12. The CDR3 is 16 residues long.

This clonotype has ten or more counts. The genes are TRBV18 and TRBJ2-7, with D possibly being TRBD1 (6 bases). Trimming cost V 3 bases and J 0 bases, with 12 bases left between them. Germline loops: CDR1 KGHSH, CDR2 LQKENI. CDR3 size: 15 residues. CDR3 region: CASSPDRSISYEQYF. Here the CDR3 DNA reads TGTGCCAGCTCACCGGACAGAAGCATCTCCTACGAGCAGTACTTC.

Many counts were recorded for this clonotype. V and J are TRBV30 and TRBJ2-1; 7 bases align to TRBD1. Trimming cost V 5 bases and J 2 bases; bases outside gene matches: 6. Germline-derived CDR1 and CDR2 are GTSNPN and SVGIG (reference sequence). This CDR3 is built from 14 residues. CDR3 coding DNA: TGTGCCTGGGAACCCGGGACAGCCTACAATGAGCAGTTCTTC. Amino acid sequence: CAWEPGTAYNEQFF. The full variable domain, with the rest looked up from reference TRBV30 and TRBJ2-1, is SQTIHQWPATLVQPVGSPLSLECTVEGTSNPNLYWYRQAAGRGLQLLFYSVGIGQISSEVPQNLSASRPQDRQFILSSKKLLLSDSGFYLCAWEPGTAYNEQFFGPGTRLTVL.

The genes are TRBV12-5 and TRBJ1-2; 8 bases align to TRBD1. CDR1 is LGHNT, CDR2 FRNRAP, per germline. The CDR3 sequence is 18 residues long. The J segment lost 3 bases and the V segment lost 0 bases, leaving 12 bases of the junction unmatched. The CDR3 reads CASGLVYWTGHLHYGYTF. The CDR3 DNA reads TGTGCTAGTGGTTTGGTCTATTGGACAGGGCATTTGCACTATGGCTACACCTTC.

The V and J genes are TRBV20-1 and TRBJ1-3; the D is unclear. The CDR3 runs to 13 residues. V shed 2 bases and J shed 1 base, with 6 bases lying between them. In germline, CDR1 is DFQATT, CDR2 SNEGSKA (reference sequence). The CDR3 DNA reads as TGCAGTGCTAGACGGGGTTCTGGAAACACCATATATTTT. Translated, it gives CSARRGSGNTIYF.

There are a few counts of this clonotype. The chain couples TRBV20-1 to TRBJ1-3; D is ambiguous. V was trimmed by 3 bases and J by 1 base, leaving 7 bases between them. The CDR3 spans 13 residues. Germline values: CDR1 DFQATT, CDR2 SNEGSKA (reference sequence). CDR3 loop: CSARTLSGNTIYF. CDR3 DNA: TGCAGTGCTAGGACCTTATCTGGAAACACCATATATTTT.

The chain is built from TRBV10-3 and TRBJ1-2; D remains ambiguous. V lost 3 bases and J lost 6, with 8 bases in between. CDR1 and CDR2 from the germline V gene are ENHRY and SYGVKD. The CDR3 is 12 residues long. For the CDR3, the DNA is TGTGCCATCAGTGAACTTCTACATGGCTACACCTTC. This codes for CAISELLHGYTF.

As to this clonotype: Possible read error: a much larger clone is one base away. This chain joins TRBV6-1 and TRBJ2-5; a possible D gene is TRBD1 (5 bases). The V and J ends lost 6 bases and 2 bases respectively, with 7 bases between them. The CDR3 runs to 12 residues. Germline V gene sequence: CDR1 MNHNS, CDR2 SASEGT. The CDR3 DNA sequence: TGTGCCAGCAGGGCAGGGCAAGAGACCCAGTACTTC. This translates into CASRAGQETQYF.

This clonotype occurred many times. This chain links TRBV12-3 or TRBV12-4 with TRBJ1-1; TRBD1 aligns across 9 bases. The trim removed 4 bases at V and 0 bases at J, leaving 3 bases unmatched. The CDR3 covers 15 residues. For the CDR3, the DNA is TGTGCCAGCAGTTCACAGGGGGCGATGAACACTGAAGCTTTCTTT. It yields the protein CASSSQGAMNTEAFF.

This rearrangement joins TRBV4-1 to TRBJ1-5; a weak D match, TRBD1 (5 bases). The CDR3 spans 17 residues. CDR1 is MGHRA and CDR2 is YSYEKL in the germline V gene. The V end was cut by 2 bases, the J end by 4 bases, with 18 bases between. The CDR3 DNA reads as TGCGCCAGCAGCCAATCCGGCGGGACTGCCCCTAATCAGCCCCAGCATTTT. This codes for CASSQSGGTAPNQPQHF.

This clonotype was found many times. The gene calls are TRBV5-1 and TRBJ2-7, with 10 bases aligning to TRBD2. J was trimmed by 0 bases and V by 3 bases; bases with no gene match: 3. Germline V gene lookup returns CDR1 SGHRS and CDR2 YFSETQ. There are 15 residues in the CDR3. The CDR3 DNA follows: TGCGCCAGCAGCTCGGGACTAGCGTTCTCCTACGAGCAGTACTTC. This codes for CASSSGLAFSYEQYF.

This clonotype showed up many times. V is TRBV7-9 and J is TRBJ2-4; D unresolved. This CDR3 has 15 amino acids. The germline V gene has CDR1 SEHNR and CDR2 FQNEAQ (reference sequence). V was pared by 5 bases and J by 1 base, with 12 bases between. CDR3 amino acids: CASSPPDGAKNIQYF. In DNA form, the CDR3 reads TGTGCCAGCAGCCCCCCCGATGGGGCCAAAAACATTCAGTACTTC.

This clonotype was picked up many times. The chain is built from TRBV5-6 and TRBJ2-5, with 7 bases that match TRBD1. The CDR3 runs 13 residues. Germline CDR1 reads SGHDT; CDR2 reads YYEEEE. Trimming at V came to 5 bases and at J to 5 bases, leaving 6 bases not matched to a gene. CDR3 sequence (DNA): TGTGCCAGCAGGGACAGGAATTCGGAGACCCAGTACTTC. The encoded protein is CASRDRNSETQYF.

This clonotype showed up just a few times. The gene calls are TRBV7-3 and TRBJ2-3; the D call may be TRBD1 or TRBD2 (5 bases each). The CDR3 runs 12 residues. CDR1 and CDR2 (germline): SGHTA, FQGTGA. V lost 0 bases and J lost 11, with 9 bases in between. The CDR3 nucleotides are TGTGCCAGCAGCTTAACCGGGGCGAGGCAGTATTTT. It specifies CASSLTGARQYF.

This clonotype was seen repeatedly, ten times or more. V usage is TRBV7-6 and J usage is TRBJ2-5, with D maybe TRBD2 (6 bases). Germline V gene sequence: CDR1 SGHVS, CDR2 FNYEAQ. CDR3 size: 15 residues. With 2 bases removed from V and 2 bases from J, the gap between germline ends came to 12 bases. This CDR3 reads CASSLLGGRQETQYF. CDR3 nucleotides: TGTGCCAGCAGCTTACTTGGGGGGAGACAAGAGACCCAGTACTTC.

The rearrangement uses TRBV4-1 and TRBJ2-3; 9 bases match TRBD2. In germline, CDR1 is MGHRA, CDR2 YSYEKL. Losses at the gene ends were 0 bases for V and 4 bases for J; bases not matched to a gene: 5. This CDR3 contains 16 residues. The CDR3 region is CASSQDRASGADTQYF. CDR3 sequence (DNA): TGCGCCAGCAGCCAAGATCGGGCTAGCGGGGCAGATACGCAGTATTTT.

The rearrangement links TRBV12-3 or TRBV12-4 to TRBJ1-2; D ambiguous. There are 18 residues in the CDR3. Deletions cut 2 bases from V and 5 bases from J, with 24 bases between. The CDR3 sequence is CASSLSAPTPSIAYGYTF. As DNA, the CDR3 is TGTGCCAGCAGTTTATCGGCTCCTACTCCATCCATCGCTTATGGCTACACCTTC.

This clonotype appeared many times. The rearrangement joins TRBV12-5 to TRBJ2-7; 10 bases align to TRBD2. The CDR3 is made up of 16 amino acids. J gave up 3 bases and V 4 bases, and 9 bases lay outside the gene matches. From germline, CDR1 is LGHNT and CDR2 FRNRAP. CDR3 loop: CASGSNSGRAVYEQYF. The CDR3 DNA reads TGTGCTAGTGGTTCAAACAGCGGGAGGGCCGTCTACGAGCAGTACTTC.

As regards this clonotype: A single base separates this from a much larger clone, so it may be a read error. The J gene is TRBJ2-1, the V gene TRBV18, with D unclear. Germline loops: CDR1 KGHSH, CDR2 LQKENI. V shed 6 bases and J shed 5 bases, with 11 bases lying between them. CDR3 length: 13 residues. The CDR3 nucleotides are TGTGCCAGCTCCCGAAGCTGGGACAATGAGCAGTTCTTC. It translates to CASSRSWDNEQFF.

This clonotype has a count of ten or more. J is TRBJ2-7 and V is TRBV15, with TRBD1 matching over 8 bases. The CDR3 contains 14 residues. Germline V gene data show CDR1 as LNHNV and CDR2 as YYDKDF (reference sequence). Trimming removed 4 bases from V and 5 bases from J; junction bases left unmatched: 7. The CDR3, as DNA: TGTGCCACCAGCAAGGAGACAGGGGTCCACGAGCAGTACTTC. Translating gives CATSKETGVHEQYF.

This clonotype was seen many times. This sequence joins TRBV5-1 and TRBJ2-3; the D gene is possibly TRBD1 (6 bases). Germline V gene lookup returns CDR1 SGHRS and CDR2 YFSETQ. V was shortened by 4 bases and J by 6 bases, with 9 bases between the two germline ends. This CDR3 has 12 residues. The CDR3 nucleotides are TGCGCCAGCAGCGATCAGGGGGATACGCAGTATTTT. It encodes CASSDQGDTQYF. Combining the CDR3 with reference TRBV5-1 and TRBJ2-3 gives the whole variable domain KAGVTQTPRYLIKTRGQQVTLSCSPISGHRSVSWYQQTPGQGLQFLFEYFSETQRNKGNFPGRFSGRQFSNSRSEMNVSTLELGDSALYLCASSDQGDTQYFGPGTRLTVL.